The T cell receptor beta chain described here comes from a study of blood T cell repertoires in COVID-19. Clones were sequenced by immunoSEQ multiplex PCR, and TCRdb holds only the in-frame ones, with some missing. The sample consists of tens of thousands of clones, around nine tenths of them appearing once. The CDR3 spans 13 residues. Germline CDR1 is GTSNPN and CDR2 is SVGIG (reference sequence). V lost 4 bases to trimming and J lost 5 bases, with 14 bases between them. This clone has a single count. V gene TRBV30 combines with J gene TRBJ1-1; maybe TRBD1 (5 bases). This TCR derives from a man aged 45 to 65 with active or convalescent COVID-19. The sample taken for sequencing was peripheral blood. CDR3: CAWNRQGGTEAFF. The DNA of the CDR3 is TGTGCCTGGAATCGCCAGGGAGGTACTGAAGCTTTCTTT.